Below are 24 T cell receptor beta chains sequenced from a single sample in a study of cytomegalovirus exposure and HLA in healthy donors. Vbeta (60) and Jbeta (13) primers were used in the PCR. Profiled with immunoSEQ multiplex PCR; TCRdb holds only in-frame clones, not every one. The data contain about 220,000 clones, about 81% of them singletons. The sample comprised PBMCs. The receptors were sampled from a man aged 40-49 years in good health and CMV-seropositive.

This clone was recorded once. The rearrangement uses TRBV27 and TRBJ2-1, with D unresolved. The CDR3 runs 12 residues. With 5 bases removed from V and 9 bases from J, the gap between germline ends came to 11 bases. Germline assignment: CDR1 MNHEY and CDR2 SMNVEV (reference sequence). CDR3 DNA: TGTGCCAGCAGTCCCCGTAGCCTTGAGCAGTTCTTC. It specifies CASSPRSLEQFF.

The gene calls are TRBV19 and TRBJ1-1; unclear D gene. Trimming took 2 bases from V and 10 from J, leaving 11 bases between them. This CDR3 is built from 12 residues. Germline V gene sequence: CDR1 LNHDA, CDR2 SQIVND (reference sequence). CDR3 sequence reads: CASSIIDQVAFF. The CDR3 DNA follows: TGTGCCAGTAGTATAATTGACCAGGTAGCTTTCTTT.

The chain carries TRBV7-2 and TRBJ2-3, with 10 bases that match TRBD2. The V and J ends lost 3 bases and 2 bases, in that order; junction bases with no gene match: 5. In germline, CDR1 is SGHTA, CDR2 FQGNSA. The CDR3 is 16 residues long. The CDR3 DNA reads TGTGCCAGCAGCTTCCGCGGGACTAGCGCCACAGATACGCAGTATTTT. Translating it yields CASSFRGTSATDTQYF.

The chain combines TRBV2 with TRBJ2-7; D might be TRBD2 (6 bases). Trimming shortened V by 1 base and J by 0 bases, and 13 bases separated the two germline ends. The CDR3 spans 16 residues. Per the germline V gene, CDR1 is SNHLY and CDR2 is FYNNEI. The CDR3 coding sequence is TGTGCCAGCAGTGAAGGGGGGAGGACCCACTCCTACGAGCAGTACTTC. Translating gives CASSEGGRTHSYEQYF.

V and J are TRBV5-1 and TRBJ1-2, with 9 bases that match TRBD1. Per the germline V gene, CDR1 is SGHRS and CDR2 is YFSETQ. This CDR3 comprises 18 residues. The V and J ends lost 1 base and 0 bases, in that order; junction bases with no gene match: 10. The CDR3 nucleotides read TGCGCCAGCAGCTTGAAAAGGACAGGGGCCTTAGCTAACTATGGCTACACCTTC. Amino acid sequence: CASSLKRTGALANYGYTF.

This chain uses TRBV4-2 with TRBJ1-4; 7 nucleotides agree with TRBD1. The V segment lost 4 bases and the J segment 3 bases; nucleotides outside the gene matches: 5. There are 15 residues in the CDR3. Germline values: CDR1 LGHNA, CDR2 YNFKEQ. CDR3 residues: CASSPYRGSNEKLFF. CDR3 nucleotides: TGTGCCAGCAGCCCATACAGGGGATCTAATGAAAAACTGTTTTTT.

This clone is a singleton in its sample. The rearrangement uses TRBV28 and TRBJ2-7; D perhaps matches TRBD2 (6 bases). The CDR3 is 16 residues long. The germline V and J ends were trimmed by 2 bases and 2 bases, with 16 bases remaining between them. Germline assignment: CDR1 MDHEN and CDR2 SYDVKM. The CDR3 reads CASSLKVGGGPYEQYF. The DNA of the CDR3 is TGTGCCAGCAGTTTAAAGGTGGGAGGAGGCCCCTACGAGCAGTACTTC.

The V and J genes are TRBV19 and TRBJ1-1, with D perhaps matching TRBD1 (6 bases). V was cut by 10 bases and J by 0 bases, with 9 bases left in between. CDR1 is LNHDA, CDR2 SQIVND, per germline (reference sequence). The CDR3 sequence is 12 residues long. CDR3 in DNA: TGTGCCACTACAGGGATGAACACTGAAGCTTTCTTT. This codes for CATTGMNTEAFF. Using reference TRBV19 and TRBJ1-1 for the parts outside the CDR3, the full variable domain is DGGITQSPKYLFRKEGQNVTLSCEQNLNHDAMYWYRQDPGQGLRLIYYSQIVNDFQKGDIAEGYSVSREKKESFPLTVTSAQKNPTAFYLCATTGMNTEAFFGQGTRLTVV.

This rearrangement joins TRBV6-5 to TRBJ2-7; 8 positions match TRBD1. V shed 1 base and J 5 bases; nucleotides not matched to a gene: 4. CDR1 and CDR2 from the germline V gene are MNHEY and SVGAGI. This CDR3 has 14 residues. This CDR3 is CASSYFSGGDEQYF. The CDR3 DNA is TGTGCCAGCAGTTACTTTTCAGGGGGCGACGAGCAGTACTTC.

The chain carries TRBV27 and TRBJ2-1, with 7 bases matching TRBD1. The V gene's germline CDR1 is MNHEY and CDR2 SMNVEV (reference sequence). Trimming at V came to 7 bases and at J to 11 bases, leaving 11 bases not matched to a gene. This CDR3 contains 13 residues. The CDR3 spells CASKDRTPTQQFF. The DNA of the CDR3 is TGTGCCAGCAAGGACAGGACCCCGACGCAGCAGTTCTTC.

CDR3 nucleotides: TGTGCCAGCAGTTCCCTCATGCGCTCCTACAATGAGCAGTTCTTC. Amino acids: CASSSLMRSYNEQFF. The J gene is TRBJ2-1, the V gene TRBV27, with D hard to call. This CDR3 has 15 amino acids. Trimming took off 4 bases at V and 0 bases at J, with 10 bases between the two ends. CDR1 is MNHEY, CDR2 SMNVEV, per germline (reference sequence).

This rearrangement joins TRBV19 to TRBJ1-4; TRBD1 aligns across 12 bases. Germline CDR1 and CDR2: LNHDA and SQIVND (reference sequence). V trimming: 10 bases; J trimming: 8 bases; junction bases outside the gene matches: 2. The CDR3 covers 12 residues. The CDR3 loop reads CATGQGAEKLFF. The DNA of the CDR3 is TGTGCCACGGGACAGGGGGCCGAAAAACTGTTTTTT. Using reference TRBV19 and TRBJ1-4 for the parts outside the CDR3, the full variable domain is DGGITQSPKYLFRKEGQNVTLSCEQNLNHDAMYWYRQDPGQGLRLIYYSQIVNDFQKGDIAEGYSVSREKKESFPLTVTSAQKNPTAFYLCATGQGAEKLFFGSGTQLSVL.

This clone is a singleton in its sample. The chain recombines TRBV6-5 with TRBJ2-2, with TRBD1 matching 7 bases. Germline assignment: CDR1 MNHEY and CDR2 SVGAGI. There are 15 residues in the CDR3. V gave up 6 bases and J gave up 5 bases; unmatched junction bases: 9. The CDR3 nucleotides read TGTGCCAGCAGCCAAAGACAGGGTTCTACCGGGGAGCTGTTTTTT. Translating it yields CASSQRQGSTGELFF.

The chain couples TRBV5-1 to TRBJ2-3; 10 bases match TRBD1. The germline V gene encodes CDR1 SGHRS and CDR2 YFSETQ. Trimming cost V 4 bases and J 0 bases; bases outside gene matches: 14. There are 19 residues in the CDR3. CDR3 region: CASSPYGTGALVSTDTQYF. The CDR3 bases are TGCGCCAGCAGCCCTTACGGGACAGGGGCTCTAGTTAGCACAGATACGCAGTATTTT.

This chain connects TRBV7-8 to TRBJ2-5; the match to TRBD2 covers 7 bases. CDR1 SGHVS and CDR2 FQNEAQ come from the germline V gene. The CDR3 sequence is 15 residues long. V gave up 2 bases and J gave up 6 bases; unmatched junction bases: 9. CDR3 sequence (DNA): TGTGCCAGCAGCTTATTTGAGGCGGGAGTCCAGACCCAGTACTTC. As protein: CASSLFEAGVQTQYF. The full variable domain, completed using reference TRBV7-8 and TRBJ2-5, is GAGVSQSPRYKVAKRGQDVALRCDPISGHVSLFWYQQALGQGPEFLTYFQNEAQLDKSGLPSDRFFAERPEGSVSTLKIQRTQQEDSAVYLCASSLFEAGVQTQYFGPGTRLLVL.

J is TRBJ2-5 and V is TRBV18; 8 nucleotides match TRBD2. This CDR3 contains 12 residues. The trim removed 8 bases at V and 2 bases at J, leaving 1 base unmatched. CDR1 KGHSH and CDR2 LQKENI come from the germline V gene. In nucleotides, the CDR3 is TGTGCCAGCGGCGGGGGGCAAGAGACCCAGTACTTC. Amino acids: CASGGGQETQYF. The whole variable domain, remainder taken from reference TRBV18 and TRBJ2-5, is NAGVMQNPRHLVRRRGQEARLRCSPMKGHSHVYWYRQLPEEGLKFMVYLQKENIIDESGMPKERFSAEFPKEGPSILRIQQVVRGDSAAYFCASGGGQETQYFGPGTRLLVL.

The CDR3: CASRGAGAGYNEQFF. CDR3 DNA: TGCGCCAGCAGGGGGGCAGGGGCAGGGTACAATGAGCAGTTCTTC. The genes are TRBV5-1 and TRBJ2-1, with D possibly matching TRBD1 (6 bases). The V and J ends lost 5 bases and 4 bases respectively, with 16 bases between them. This CDR3 region has 15 residues. Germline V CDR1 and CDR2: SGHRS, YFSETQ.

The CDR3 loop reads CASSPTSGTGKTQYF. CDR3 DNA: TGTGCCAGCAGCCCGACTAGCGGGACCGGGAAGACCCAGTACTTC. The chain couples TRBV5-4 to TRBJ2-5; 11 positions match TRBD2. The CDR3 is 15 residues long. Germline CDR1 SGHNT, CDR2 YYREEE (reference sequence). Trimming removed 4 bases from V and 6 bases from J; junction bases left unmatched: 8.

This clone was seen a few times. This chain uses TRBV7-3 with TRBJ2-1, with TRBD2 as a possible D gene (5 bases). The germline V gene encodes CDR1 SGHTA and CDR2 FQGTGA. The CDR3 covers 15 residues. The germline V and J ends were trimmed by 2 bases and 9 bases, with 17 bases remaining between them. The CDR3 DNA reads TGTGCCAGCAGCTTAGAGGCTAGCTCTAAGATTGAGCAGTTCTTC. Translated, it gives CASSLEASSKIEQFF.

The chain joins TRBV2 to TRBJ1-1, with a weak D call TRBD1 (5 bases). CDR1 and CDR2 (germline): SNHLY, FYNNEI. V lost 4 bases to trimming and J lost 6 bases, with 15 bases between them. This CDR3 is built from 14 residues. DNA for the CDR3: TGTGCCAGCAGTGTCCCGGAGGGAGGGGCTGAAGCTTTCTTT. It codes for CASSVPEGGAEAFF.

On this clone itself: Compared with germline, one end of the junction differs, possibly owing to a read error. The V gene is TRBV9, the J gene TRBJ2-7; possibly TRBD2 for D (5 bases). This CDR3 is built from 13 residues. Germline CDR1 and CDR2: SGDLS and YYNGEE. The CDR3: CASGRASSNEQYF. In DNA form, the CDR3 reads TGTGCCAGCGGGCGGGCTAGCTCCAACGAGCAGTACTTC.

The chain uses TRBV20-1 and TRBJ1-1; D gene ambiguous. V was trimmed by 5 bases and J by 8 bases, leaving 12 bases between them. CDR1 is DFQATT, CDR2 SNEGSKA, per germline (reference sequence). CDR3 length: 11 residues. The CDR3 here is CSARRESEAFF. The CDR3 DNA is TGCAGTGCTCGGAGAGAATCCGAAGCTTTCTTT.

This rearrangement joins TRBV11-3 to TRBJ2-7; possibly TRBD1 for D (6 bases). The CDR3 totals 14 residues. Germline-derived CDR1 and CDR2 are SGHNT and YENEEA. V dropped 2 bases and J dropped 2 bases, with 10 bases sitting between them. The CDR3 nucleotides read TGTGCCAGCAGCTTATCCCGGACAGCCTACGAGCAGTACGTC. This codes for CASSLSRTAYEQYV.

This clone was detected only a few times. The rearrangement links TRBV5-1 to TRBJ2-1; TRBD2 is a possible D gene (5 bases). The CDR3 extends over 13 amino acids. Germline values: CDR1 SGHRS, CDR2 YFSETQ. The germline V and J ends were trimmed by 0 bases and 9 bases, with 10 bases remaining between them. This CDR3 reads CASSLAQEGEQFF. The CDR3 nucleotides are TGCGCCAGCAGCTTGGCCCAAGAGGGTGAGCAGTTCTTC.